In its sample, the clone carrying this T cell receptor (beta chain) was seen many times. The data are from a study of T cells in Graves' hyperthyroidism and ophthalmopathy. CDR3 length: 13 amino acids. The V gene lost 4 bases and the J gene lost 6 bases, with 11 bases spanning the gap. Germline-derived CDR1 and CDR2 are SEHNR and FQNEAQ (reference sequence). Amplified regions were TCR beta CDR3 sequences from RNA transcripts. A set of HTBI primers served as the primers for a first-round RT-PCR of the TCR CDR3. TCRdb itself ran the multiplex PCR reads through MiXCR, one entry per CDR3 protein. The table records hundreds of thousands of distinct CDR3 sequences, about 15% of them present only once. Ophthalmopathy patients had Clinical Activity Score at least 3, NOSPECS grade at least 4, duration under 3 months.

The sample consisted of blood. This rearrangement joins TRBV7-9 to TRBJ2-3; tentatively, D is TRBD1 (5 bases). The clonotype was recovered from a woman aged 50 to 60 with Graves' ophthalmopathy. The CDR3 spells CASSSPQVDTQYF. Here the CDR3 DNA reads TGTGCCAGCAGCTCACCACAGGTGGATACGCAGTATTTT.